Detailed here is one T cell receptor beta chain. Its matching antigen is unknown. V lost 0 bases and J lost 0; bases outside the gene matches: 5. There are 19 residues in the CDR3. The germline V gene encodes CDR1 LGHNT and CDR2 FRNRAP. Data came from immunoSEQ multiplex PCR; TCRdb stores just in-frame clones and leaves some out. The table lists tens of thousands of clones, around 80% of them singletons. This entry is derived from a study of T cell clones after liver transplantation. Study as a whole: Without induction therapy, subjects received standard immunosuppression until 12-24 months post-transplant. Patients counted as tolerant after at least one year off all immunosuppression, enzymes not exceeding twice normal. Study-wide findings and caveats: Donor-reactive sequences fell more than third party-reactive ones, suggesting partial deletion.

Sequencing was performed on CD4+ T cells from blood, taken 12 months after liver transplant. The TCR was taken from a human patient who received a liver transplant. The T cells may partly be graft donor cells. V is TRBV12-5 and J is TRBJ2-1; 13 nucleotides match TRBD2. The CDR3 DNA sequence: TGTGCTAGTGGTTTGGTACGACTAGCGGGAGGCCCCTCCTACAATGAGCAGTTCTTC. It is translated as CASGLVRLAGGPSYNEQFF.